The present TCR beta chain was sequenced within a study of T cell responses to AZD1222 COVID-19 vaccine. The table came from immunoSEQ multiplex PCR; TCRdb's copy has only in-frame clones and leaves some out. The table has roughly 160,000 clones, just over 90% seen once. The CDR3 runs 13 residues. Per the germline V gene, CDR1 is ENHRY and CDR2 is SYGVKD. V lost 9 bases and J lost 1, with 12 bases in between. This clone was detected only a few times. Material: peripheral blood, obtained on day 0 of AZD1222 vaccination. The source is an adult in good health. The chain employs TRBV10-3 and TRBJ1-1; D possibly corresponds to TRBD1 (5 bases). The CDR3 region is CAISRTPNTEAFF. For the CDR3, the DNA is TGTGCCATTTCCCGGACACCGAACACTGAAGCTTTCTTT.